The entry that follows covers one T cell receptor (beta chain) sequence. This entry comes from a study of blood T cell repertoires in COVID-19. Between the trimmed V and J ends, which lost 3 bases and 0 bases, there was a span of 5 bases. Germline V lookup: CDR1 WNHNN, CDR2 SYGVQD (reference sequence). The CDR3 is 13 amino acids. Clones were read by immunoSEQ multiplex PCR, and TCRdb kept only the in-frame ones, dropping some. The data contain tens of thousands of clones, more than 75% of them singletons. The rearrangement joins TRBV10-1 to TRBJ2-5; D is unclear. The receptor was derived from a human donor in a cohort sampled during active COVID-19. The sequencing input was peripheral blood. DNA for the CDR3: TGCGCCAGCAGTGATGTAAACCAAGAGACCCAGTACTTC. Translating gives CASSDVNQETQYF.